The 8 T cell receptor beta chains reported below all come from one sample, sequenced in a study of beta chain features in type 1 diabetes. Regarding the study as a whole: TCRB CDR3s from Type 1 diabetes patients were moderately but significantly shorter in all four CD4+ subsets.

Reverse transcribing all isolated RNA meant expressed TCRB transcripts were sequenced. Assay used: immunoSEQ multiplex PCR; TCRdb lists only in-frame clones, some missing. Among 150,000 to 170,000 clones listed, 10% were seen once. The antigens these receptors bind are not known. The sequenced sample was central memory CD4+ T cells from blood. Every receptor here comes from a man aged 25-45 years with type 1 diabetes.

This clone was seen only a few times. V usage is TRBV18 and J usage is TRBJ1-2; 8 nucleotides match TRBD1. The CDR3 runs 17 residues. J lost 4 bases, V lost 6 bases, and 16 bases had no gene match. Germline CDR1 is KGHSH and CDR2 is LQKENI. This CDR3 is CASSLRGTGIESYGYTF. For the CDR3, the DNA is TGTGCCAGCTCCCTCAGAGGGACAGGTATCGAATCCTATGGCTACACCTTC.

This clone was observed a few times. The chain has TRBV2 and TRBJ1-1; D is possibly TRBD1 (6 bases). This CDR3 is 14 amino acids long. Trimming shortened V by 4 bases and J by 4 bases, and 13 bases separated the two germline ends. Germline assignment: CDR1 SNHLY and CDR2 FYNNEI. The DNA for the CDR3 is TGTGCCAGCAGTGGCCAGAGGGGGACCACTGAAGCTTTCTTT. It is translated as CASSGQRGTTEAFF.

This clone was counted only a few times. This rearrangement joins TRBV19 to TRBJ1-5, with 10 nucleotides matching TRBD1. This CDR3 is built from 15 residues. Germline V gene sequence: CDR1 LNHDA, CDR2 SQIVND (reference sequence). With 9 bases clipped from V and 1 base from J, the junction kept 6 bases outside the gene matches. The DNA of the CDR3 is TGTGCCAGCCGGGACAGGGGACGGAGCAATCAGCCCCAGCATTTT. Translation: CASRDRGRSNQPQHF.

This clone was seen once. The V and J genes are TRBV28 and TRBJ2-1; TRBD2 aligns across 10 bases. Germline V gene sequence: CDR1 MDHEN, CDR2 SYDVKM. CDR3 size: 12 residues. Trimming took 5 bases from V and 14 from J; bases not matched to a gene: 6. The CDR3 loop reads CASSVTSGTEFF. CDR3 coding DNA: TGTGCCAGCAGTGTTACTAGCGGGACTGAGTTCTTC.

V is TRBV6-1 and J is TRBJ2-1; 9 bases are shared with TRBD1. V gave up 4 bases and J gave up 8 bases; unmatched junction bases: 9. The CDR3 is made up of 15 amino acids. Germline V gene lookup returns CDR1 MNHNS and CDR2 SASEGT. Here the CDR3 reads CASSGVDRGIDEQFF. CDR3 DNA: TGTGCCAGCAGTGGTGTGGACAGGGGTATAGATGAGCAGTTCTTC.

The sample holds a few counts of this clone. The rearrangement joins TRBV7-9 to TRBJ2-5; 9 bases agree with TRBD2. The CDR3 has 15 amino acids. With 5 bases clipped from V and 4 bases from J, the junction kept 8 bases outside the gene matches. In germline, CDR1 is SEHNR, CDR2 FQNEAQ (reference sequence). DNA for the CDR3: TGTGCCAGCAGCCCGGTGGCGGGAGGGGTAGAGACCCAGTACTTC. It encodes CASSPVAGGVETQYF. Full variable domain (outside the CDR3, taken from reference TRBV7-9 and TRBJ2-5): DTGVSQNPRHKITKRGQNVTFRCDPISEHNRLYWYRQTLGQGPEFLTYFQNEAQLEKSRLLSDRFSAERPKGSFSTLEIQRTEQGDSAMYLCASSPVAGGVETQYFGPGTRLLVL.

This clone showed up many times. This chain links TRBV13 with TRBJ2-1; the match to TRBD1 covers 8 bases. This CDR3 spans 15 amino acids. Per germline, CDR1 PRHDT and CDR2 FYEKMQ (reference sequence). V shed 0 bases and J 6 bases; nucleotides not matched to a gene: 4. DNA of the CDR3: TGTGCCAGCAGCTTAGGGGACAGGGATGGCAATGAGCAGTTCTTC. It translates to CASSLGDRDGNEQFF.

V is TRBV2 and J is TRBJ1-4; D might be TRBD1 (6 bases). Trimming left V 6 bases short and J 8 bases short, with 13 bases between. Per germline, CDR1 SNHLY and CDR2 FYNNEI. The CDR3 runs 13 residues. The CDR3 reads CASRRGGEEKLFF. The CDR3, as DNA: TGTGCCAGCAGGAGGGGGGGCGAGGAAAAACTGTTTTTT. The whole variable domain, remainder taken from reference TRBV2 and TRBJ1-4, is EPEVTQTPSHQVTQMGQEVILRCVPISNHLYFYWYRQILGQKVEFLVSFYNNEISEKSEIFDDQFSVERPDGSNFTLKIRSTKLEDSAMYFCASRRGGEEKLFFGSGTQLSVL.